These 17 T cell receptor beta chains originate from one sample sequenced in a study of monozygotic twins with inflammatory bowel disease. Reprocessing the 5' RACE reads, TCRdb reports a single entry for every CDR3 protein and omits DNA. Its table records about 420,000 distinct CDR3 sequences. Sequenced sample: blood. The source of these receptors is a human donor with ulcerative colitis or Crohn's disease, or a healthy co-twin of an affected twin (not recorded which).

The CDR3 sequence: CASSADRGWVNTEAFF. The genes are TRBV7-2 and TRBJ1-1; there is no DNA to check the TCRdb D call of TRBD1. The CDR3 loop spans 16 amino acids. Germline-derived CDR1 and CDR2 are SGHTA and FQGNSA. Based on the CDR3 plus reference TRBV7-2 and TRBJ1-1, the full variable domain is GAGVSQSPSNKVTEKGKDVELRCDPISGHTALYWYRQSLGQGLEFLIYFQGNSAPDKSGLPSDRFSAERTGGSVSTLTIQRTQQEDSAVYLCASSADRGWVNTEAFFGQGTRLTVV.

This rearrangement joins TRBV7-2 to TRBJ1-1. Germline CDR1 SGHTA, CDR2 FQGNSA. This CDR3 spans 14 amino acids. CDR3 loop: CASSLGLRDTEAFF. Based on the CDR3 plus reference TRBV7-2 and TRBJ1-1, the full variable domain is GAGVSQSPSNKVTEKGKDVELRCDPISGHTALYWYRQSLGQGLEFLIYFQGNSAPDKSGLPSDRFSAERTGGSVSTLTIQRTQQEDSAVYLCASSLGLRDTEAFFGQGTRLTVV.

The chain carries TRBV5-1 and TRBJ2-7; checking the TCRdb D call of TRBD1 is not possible without DNA. This CDR3 is built from 16 residues. Germline assignment: CDR1 SGHRS and CDR2 YFSETQ. CDR3 residues: CASSLPHRQGGDEQYF.

The chain joins TRBV29-1 to TRBJ2-1; TCRdb picks TRBD2, but there is no DNA to check that call. This CDR3 comprises 11 residues. Germline V gene sequence: CDR1 SQVTM, CDR2 ANQGSEA. The CDR3 loop is CSVDVGQEQFF.

The CDR3 sequence: CAISEGQGTYEQYF. This chain connects TRBV10-3 to TRBJ2-7; TCRdb's D call of TRBD1 is untestable without DNA. Germline loops: CDR1 ENHRY, CDR2 SYGVKD. CDR3 length: 14 amino acids.

The V gene is TRBV28, the J gene TRBJ2-3; the D call of TRBD2 rests on TCRdb alone, since no DNA is present to check it. The CDR3 sequence is 15 residues long. Germline loops: CDR1 MDHEN, CDR2 SYDVKM. Here the CDR3 reads CASSHLAGGSDTQYF. The variable domain in full, completed from reference TRBV28 and TRBJ2-3, reads DVKVTQSSRYLVKRTGEKVFLECVQDMDHENMFWYRQDPGLGLRLIYFSYDVKMKEKGDIPEGYSVSREKKERFSLILESASTNQTSMYLCASSHLAGGSDTQYFGPGTRLTVL.

The genes are TRBV6-1 and TRBJ2-3; TCRdb proposes TRBD1, but this gene call is untestable without DNA. Germline V gives CDR1 MNHNS, CDR2 SASEGT. The CDR3 has 16 amino acids. The CDR3 reads CASSSPPLHSTDTQYF.

The V gene is TRBV12-3 or TRBV12-4, the J gene TRBJ2-6; TCRdb proposes TRBD1, but this gene call is untestable without DNA. The CDR3 totals 19 residues. CDR3 residues: CASSLRAGGGRPGANVLTF.

The chain carries TRBV4-1 and TRBJ1-4. CDR3 length equals 18 residues. In germline, CDR1 is MGHRA, CDR2 YSYEKL. The chain's CDR3 is CASSQTAGLPAGNEKLFF.

This rearrangement joins TRBV9 to TRBJ2-1; TCRdb's D call, TRBD2, is unchecked because there is no DNA. Germline loops: CDR1 SGDLS, CDR2 YYNGEE. This CDR3 is built from 15 residues. CDR3 protein: CASSVDPSGRNEQFF. Using reference TRBV9 and TRBJ2-1 for the parts outside the CDR3, the full variable domain is DSGVTQTPKHLITATGQRVTLRCSPRSGDLSVYWYQQSLDQGLQFLIQYYNGEERAKGNILERFSAQQFPDLHSELNLSSLELGDSALYFCASSVDPSGRNEQFFGPGTRLTVL.

V usage is TRBV5-1 and J usage is TRBJ2-1; there is no DNA to check the TCRdb D call of TRBD1. The germline gives CDR1 SGHRS, CDR2 YFSETQ. The CDR3 runs 15 residues. This chain's CDR3 is CASSPPRDSYNEQFF.

CDR3 in amino acids: CSARWAGGADTQYF. The V and J genes are TRBV20-1 and TRBJ2-3; TCRdb gives TRBD2 as the D gene, but with no DNA this cannot be confirmed. CDR3 length equals 14 residues. CDR1 and CDR2 (germline): DFQATT, SNEGSKA (reference sequence).

V is TRBV12-3 or TRBV12-4 and J is TRBJ2-2; TCRdb reports TRBD2, a call that lacks DNA to check it against. The CDR3 loop spans 17 amino acids. CDR3 region: CASSHPRLANFTGELFF.

V is TRBV6-1 and J is TRBJ1-5; as DNA is missing, the TRBD1 call by TCRdb cannot be tested. This CDR3 is 14 amino acids long. From germline, CDR1 is MNHNS and CDR2 SASEGT. CDR3 in amino acids: CASSPSGVAQPQHF.

The rearrangement joins TRBV15 to TRBJ2-2; TCRdb gives TRBD1 as the D gene, but with no DNA this cannot be confirmed. The CDR3 totals 16 residues. From germline, CDR1 is LNHNV and CDR2 YYDKDF (reference sequence). The CDR3 spells CATSRGDTSNTGELFF.

The J gene is TRBJ1-5, the V gene TRBV19; TCRdb indicates TRBD1, and absent DNA this call remains unverified. This CDR3 is built from 18 residues. Germline V lookup: CDR1 LNHDA, CDR2 SQIVND (reference sequence). Here the CDR3 reads CASTEGRGIWDGNQPQHF.

The chain links TRBV3-1 to TRBJ2-5; with no DNA, the TCRdb D assignment of TRBD2 cannot be verified. CDR3 size: 15 residues. CDR1 LGHDT and CDR2 YNNKEL come from the germline V gene (reference sequence). Here the CDR3 reads CASSQVRTRQETQYF.